The TCR beta chain under discussion was sequenced for a study of T-cell reconstitution after alpha-beta-depleted transplantation in children. Study observations and caveats: A year had passed since transplant, and T-cell counts and diversity by then came mostly from newly produced T cells. About two months after transplant, alpha-beta T cells reportedly came from several hundred expanded graft clones.

The CDR3 is 13 amino acids. Germline CDR1 reads MNHNS; CDR2 reads SASEGT. Trimming took off 7 bases at V and 10 bases at J, with 19 bases between the two ends. A word on this clonotype: Its antigen is currently unknown.

For TCRbeta, the library was prepared with unique molecular identifiers. TCRdb re-called the PCR reads with MiXCR, one entry per CDR3 protein. The data show fewer than 500,000 distinct CDR3 sequences, with approximately 42% seen just once and under 30% held by the top ten. The sequencing here drew on PBMCs, taken before TCRalphabeta/CD19-depleted stem cell transplant. The chain links TRBV6-1 to TRBJ1-1; no clear D. This TCR was recovered from a girl aged 2-15 years with aplastic anemia, due to receive a stem cell transplant. CDR3: CASTYVGSPAAFF. The CDR3 bases are TGTGCCAGCACCTACGTGGGCAGCCCTGCAGCTTTCTTT.